This T cell receptor beta chain appears in the sequencing data of a study of T cell responses to AZD1222 COVID-19 vaccine. In its sample, this clone was seen once. TCRdb's copy holds only in-frame clones and misses some; the assay was immunoSEQ multiplex PCR. The sample has about 260,000 clones; 85% to 95% are singletons. The CDR3 is made up of 14 amino acids. Trimming shortened V by 5 bases and J by 2 bases, and 12 bases separated the two germline ends. CDR1 is SGHDT, CDR2 YYEEEE, per germline. The source material was peripheral blood, sampled on day 0 of AZD1222 vaccination. The clonotype originates from an adult in good health. The chain is built from TRBV5-6 and TRBJ2-3; D is unclear. CDR3 sequence: CASRSGSPTDTQYF. The CDR3 DNA reads TGTGCCAGCAGGTCGGGCTCACCCACAGATACGCAGTATTTT.